A single T cell receptor beta chain is shown here with its context. Its matching antigen is unknown. An input of about 0.5 to 1 ug of RNA was subjected to reverse transcription using random hexamers. A multiplex approach, immunoSEQ multiplex PCR, amplified TCR beta CDR3 across 54 Vbeta and 13 Jbeta. In TCRdb, the immunoSEQ multiplex PCR reads were re-called with MiXCR into one record per CDR3 protein. This sample has about 210,000 distinct CDR3 sequences; 95% occur once, and the top ten carry 0.082%. This entry comes from a study of CD8 T cells in Susac syndrome. The study's findings and limits: The study recognized that the number of individuals in its TCR sequencing and HLA analysis was relatively small.

The T cells that were sequenced for TCR beta were CD8+ and CD4+ cells from blood. Negative isolation was used for CD8+ and CD4+ T cells and FACS enrichment for TEMRA cells. Trimming removed 2 bases at V and 0 bases at J, with 10 bases between. This CDR3 has 15 residues. The rearrangement uses TRBV12-3 or TRBV12-4 and TRBJ1-2, with unresolved D. Sequenced material: CD4+ T cells from PBMCs. The receptor comes from a human donor with multiple sclerosis. The DNA of the CDR3 is TGTGCCAGCAGTTTAAGGCAGCGAGCTAACTATGGCTACACCTTC. Translation: CASSLRQRANYGYTF.